One sample yielded the 7 T cell receptor beta chains listed below, sequenced in a study of T cell responses to AZD1222 COVID-19 vaccine (dated by TCRdb to the early 2020s). The method behind the library was the immunoSEQ multiplex PCR assay. TCRdb took over this immuneACCESS table, retaining in-frame rearrangements with V and J assigned. Such tables are incomplete; in checked studies, under half of the missing clones stem from an unresolved V gene, and the remainder is unexplained. Here the sample has over 120,000 clones; 80% to 90% occur a single time. Approximately 1.5% of the sample lies in the top ten. The sample's time point, from its label and the paper: baseline before first vaccination. The sample here was peripheral blood, taken on day 0 of AZD1222 vaccination. The receptor source for this set is an adult in good health.

This chain links TRBV27 with TRBJ1-2; D is undetermined. Germline CDR1 reads MNHEY; CDR2 reads SMNVEV (reference sequence). V dropped 5 bases and J dropped 7 bases, with 8 bases sitting between them. This CDR3 comprises 11 residues. The CDR3, as DNA: TGTGCCAGCAGTCGGGGAAGTGGCTACACCTTC. Protein product: CASSRGSGYTF.

The J gene is TRBJ1-5, the V gene TRBV5-6, with unresolved D. The CDR3 covers 13 residues. Trimming shortened V by 0 bases and J by 6 bases, and 7 bases separated the two germline ends. Germline CDR1 is SGHDT and CDR2 is YYEEEE. CDR3 sequence: CASSLGAGQPQHF. CDR3 bases: TGTGCCAGCAGCTTGGGGGCGGGTCAGCCCCAGCATTTT. The whole variable domain, filled in from reference TRBV5-6 and TRBJ1-5, reads DAGVTQSPTHLIKTRGQQVTLRCSPKSGHDTVSWYQQALGQGPQFIFQYYEEEERQRGNFPDRFSGHQFPNYSSELNVNALLLGDSALYLCASSLGAGQPQHFGDGTRLSIL.

The rearrangement joins TRBV18 to TRBJ1-6, with unresolved D. Between the trimmed V and J ends, which lost 3 bases and 0 bases, there was a span of 18 bases. CDR3 length: 19 amino acids. Germline V gene lookup returns CDR1 KGHSH and CDR2 LQKENI. DNA for the CDR3: TGTGCCAGCTCACCTCTTGGAATAGAGACTAGCTCCTATAATTCACCCCTCCACTTT. Translation: CASSPLGIETSSYNSPLHF. Filled out from reference TRBV18 and TRBJ1-6, the complete variable domain reads NAGVMQNPRHLVRRRGQEARLRCSPMKGHSHVYWYRQLPEEGLKFMVYLQKENIIDESGMPKERFSAEFPKEGPSILRIQQVVRGDSAAYFCASSPLGIETSSYNSPLHFGNGTRLTVT.

The CDR3 loop is CASSPNRGNYGYTF. For the CDR3, the DNA is TGTGCCAGCAGTCCAAACAGGGGAAACTATGGCTACACCTTC. This chain joins TRBV6-5 and TRBJ1-2; 7 positions match TRBD1. This CDR3 is built from 14 residues. The V and J ends lost 5 bases and 2 bases, in that order; junction bases with no gene match: 5. Germline values: CDR1 MNHEY, CDR2 SVGAGI.

As to this clone: Compared with germline, one end of the junction differs, possibly owing to a read error. V usage is TRBV28 and J usage is TRBJ1-4, with no clear D. Per the germline V gene, CDR1 is MDHEN and CDR2 is SYDVKM. The CDR3 is 14 amino acids. The CDR3 loop reads CASSLDARNGKLFF. The CDR3 DNA follows: TGTGCCAGCAGTTTGGATGCAAGGAATGGAAAACTGTTTTTT.

This chain joins TRBV27 and TRBJ2-1; TRBD2 matches at 14 bases. J was trimmed by 6 bases and V by 6 bases; bases with no gene match: 4. CDR3 length: 15 amino acids. Per the germline V gene, CDR1 is MNHEY and CDR2 is SMNVEV (reference sequence). The DNA of the CDR3 is TGTGCCAGCAGGTTGGGACTAGCGGGGGTCAATGAGCAGTTCTTC. The encoded protein is CASRLGLAGVNEQFF.

In this sample, this clone turned up many times. The chain has TRBV5-1 and TRBJ1-2; D perhaps matches TRBD1 (5 bases). This CDR3 comprises 15 residues. Trimming removed 3 bases from V and 6 bases from J, with 18 bases in between. The germline V gene has CDR1 SGHRS and CDR2 YFSETQ. The CDR3 sequence is CASSSDPGTANGYTF. CDR3 DNA sequence: TGCGCCAGCAGCTCAGATCCCGGGACGGCTAATGGCTACACCTTC.